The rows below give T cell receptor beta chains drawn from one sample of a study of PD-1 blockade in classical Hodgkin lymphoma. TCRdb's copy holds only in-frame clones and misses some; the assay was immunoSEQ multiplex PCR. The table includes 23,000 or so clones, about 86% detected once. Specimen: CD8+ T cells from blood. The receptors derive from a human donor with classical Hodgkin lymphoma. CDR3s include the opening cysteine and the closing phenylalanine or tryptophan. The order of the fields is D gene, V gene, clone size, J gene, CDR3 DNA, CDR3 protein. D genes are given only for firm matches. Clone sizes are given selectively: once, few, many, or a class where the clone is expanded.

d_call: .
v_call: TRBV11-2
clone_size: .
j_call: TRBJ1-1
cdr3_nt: TGTGCCAGCAGCACCAGAAGTAGAAACACTGAAGCTTTCTTT
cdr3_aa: CASSTRSRNTEAFF

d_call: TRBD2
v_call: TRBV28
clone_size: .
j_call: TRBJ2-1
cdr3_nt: TGTGCCAGCAGTTTAAAGGGACTAGTTATTGAGCAGTTCTTC
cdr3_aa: CASSLKGLVIEQFF

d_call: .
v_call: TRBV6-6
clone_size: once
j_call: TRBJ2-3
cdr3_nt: TGTGCCAGCAGTCCGAGCAATACGCAGTATTTT
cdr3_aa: CASSPSNTQYF

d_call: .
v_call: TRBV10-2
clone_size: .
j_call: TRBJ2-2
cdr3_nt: TGCGCCAGCAGTGAGGAGAGACAGAGCGGGGAGCTGTTTTTT
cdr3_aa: CASSEERQSGELFF

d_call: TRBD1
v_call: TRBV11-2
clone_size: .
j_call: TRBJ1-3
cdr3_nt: TGTGCCAGCAGCCTCCCCCACCGGGACAGCCCTTACTCTGGAAACACCATATATTTT
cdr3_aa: CASSLPHRDSPYSGNTIYF

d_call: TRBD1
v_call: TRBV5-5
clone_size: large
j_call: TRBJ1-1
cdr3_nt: TGTGCCAGCAGCTTACAGGGGTATCACGAAGCTTTCTTT
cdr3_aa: CASSLQGYHEAFF

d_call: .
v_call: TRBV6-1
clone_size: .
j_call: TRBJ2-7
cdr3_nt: TGTGCCAGCAGTGGGGACAGCGGGGGCCCCTACGAGCAGTACTTC
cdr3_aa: CASSGDSGGPYEQYF

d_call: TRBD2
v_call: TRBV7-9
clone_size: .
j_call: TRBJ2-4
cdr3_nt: TGTGCCAGCAGCTCCTCTAGCGGAGGGGAGGCCAAAAACATTCAGTACTTC
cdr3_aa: CASSSSSGGEAKNIQYF

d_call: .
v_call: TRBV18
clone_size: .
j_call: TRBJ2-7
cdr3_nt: TGTGCCAGCTCACCACAGGGCTCCTACGAGCAGTACTTC
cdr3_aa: CASSPQGSYEQYF

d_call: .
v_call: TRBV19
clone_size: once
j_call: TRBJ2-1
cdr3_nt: TGTGCCAGTAGTTACAGGGTGCTTGCGAATGAGCAGTTCTTC
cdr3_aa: CASSYRVLANEQFF